This entry is about one T cell receptor (beta chain). These data come from a study of blood T cell repertoires in COVID-19. About the research overall: The United States, Italy and Spain supplied acute and convalescent COVID-19 samples. T cells, B-cell-depleted T cells, or PBMCs provided the cDNA or gDNA that served as material.

Study processing details: Reference gene primers were amplified, and this amplification served to estimate nucleated cell counts. Method: immunoSEQ multiplex PCR; TCRdb's copy keeps in-frame clones and lacks some. The V and J calls and clone size are taken from that table; D and trimming were inferred from the DNA. The sample includes 200,000 to 300,000 clones, approximately 90% of them seen just once. The CDR3 has 12 residues. CDR1 and CDR2 (germline): MNHEY, SVGAGI. V was pared by 6 bases and J by 7 bases, with 12 bases between. Sequencing was carried out using peripheral blood. The V and J genes are TRBV6-5 and TRBJ2-5, with D perhaps TRBD2 (6 bases). This TCR was recovered from a man aged 60 to 69 who had recovered from COVID-19. In DNA form, the CDR3 reads TGTGCCAGCAGACCGGGGGAGAGGACCCAGTACTTC. Amino acids: CASRPGERTQYF.